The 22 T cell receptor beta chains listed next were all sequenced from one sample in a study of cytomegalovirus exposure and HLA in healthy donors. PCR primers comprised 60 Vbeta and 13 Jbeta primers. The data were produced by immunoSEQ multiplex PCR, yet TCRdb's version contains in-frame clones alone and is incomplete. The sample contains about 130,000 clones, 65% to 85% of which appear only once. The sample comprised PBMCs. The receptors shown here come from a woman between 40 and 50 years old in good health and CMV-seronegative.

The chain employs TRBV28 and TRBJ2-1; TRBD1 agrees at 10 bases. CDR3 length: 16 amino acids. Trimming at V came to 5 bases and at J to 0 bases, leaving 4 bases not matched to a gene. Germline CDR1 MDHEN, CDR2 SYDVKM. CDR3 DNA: TGTGCCAGCAGTGCCGGGACAGGGGACTCCTACAATGAGCAGTTCTTC. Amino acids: CASSAGTGDSYNEQFF.

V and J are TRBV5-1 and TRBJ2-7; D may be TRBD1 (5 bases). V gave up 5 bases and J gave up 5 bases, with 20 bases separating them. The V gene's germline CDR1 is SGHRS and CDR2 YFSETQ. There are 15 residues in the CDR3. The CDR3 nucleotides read TGCGCCAGCAGAATTTGGTCGGACATTCGGGACGAGCAGTACTTC. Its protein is CASRIWSDIRDEQYF.

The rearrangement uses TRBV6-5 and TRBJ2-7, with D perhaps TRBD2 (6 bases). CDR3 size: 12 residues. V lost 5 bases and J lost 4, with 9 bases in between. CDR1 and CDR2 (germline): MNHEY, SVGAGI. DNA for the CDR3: TGTGCCAGCAGTGCGGGACCTTACGAGCAGTACTTC. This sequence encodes CASSAGPYEQYF.

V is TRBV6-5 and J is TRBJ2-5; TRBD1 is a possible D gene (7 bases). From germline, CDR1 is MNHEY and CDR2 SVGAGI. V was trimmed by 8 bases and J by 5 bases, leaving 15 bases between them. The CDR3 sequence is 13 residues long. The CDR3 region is CASRTQGGETQYF. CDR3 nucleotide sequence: TGTGCCAGCCGAACGCAGGGGGGTGAGACCCAGTACTTC.

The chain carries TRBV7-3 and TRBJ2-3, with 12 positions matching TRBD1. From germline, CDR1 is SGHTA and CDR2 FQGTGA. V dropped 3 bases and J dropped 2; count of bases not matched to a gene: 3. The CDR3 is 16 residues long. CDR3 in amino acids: CASSLGQGAATDTQYF. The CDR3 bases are TGTGCCAGCAGCTTGGGACAGGGGGCCGCCACAGATACGCAGTATTTT.

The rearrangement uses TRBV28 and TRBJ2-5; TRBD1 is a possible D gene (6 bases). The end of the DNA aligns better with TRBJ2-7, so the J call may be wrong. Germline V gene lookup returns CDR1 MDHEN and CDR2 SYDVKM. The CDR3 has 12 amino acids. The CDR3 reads CASRRTVHEQYF. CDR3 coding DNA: TGTGCCAGCAGAAGGACAGTCCACGAGCAGTACTTC.

The CDR3 DNA sequence: TGTGCCAGCAGCTTGGGAGCGGGAACGAACACCGGGGAGCTGTTTTTT. Translation gives CASSLGAGTNTGELFF. This chain joins TRBV5-8 and TRBJ2-2; 7 bases map to TRBD2. Looked up from germline, CDR1 is SGHTS and CDR2 is YDEGEE. The CDR3 covers 16 residues. Unmatched junction bases numbered 2, after V lost 0 bases and J lost 0 bases.

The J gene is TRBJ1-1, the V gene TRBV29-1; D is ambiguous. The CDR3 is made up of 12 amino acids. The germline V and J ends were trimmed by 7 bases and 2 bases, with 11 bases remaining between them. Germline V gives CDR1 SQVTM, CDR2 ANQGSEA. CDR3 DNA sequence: TGCAGCGGGGCGGGGTTTAACACTGAAGCTTTCTTT. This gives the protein CSGAGFNTEAFF.

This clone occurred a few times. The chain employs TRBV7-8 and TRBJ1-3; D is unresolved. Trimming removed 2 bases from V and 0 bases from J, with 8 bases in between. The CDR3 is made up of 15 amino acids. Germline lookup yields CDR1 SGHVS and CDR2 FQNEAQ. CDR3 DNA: TGTGCCAGCAGCTTATTACGGTCCTCTGGAAACACCATATATTTT. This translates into CASSLLRSSGNTIYF.

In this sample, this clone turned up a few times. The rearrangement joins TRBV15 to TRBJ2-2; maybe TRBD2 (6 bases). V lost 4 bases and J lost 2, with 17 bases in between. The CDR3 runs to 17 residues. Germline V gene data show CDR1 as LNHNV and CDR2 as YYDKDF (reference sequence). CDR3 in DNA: TGTGCCACCAGCAAAACCCACGGGGACTCCAACACCGGGGAGCTGTTTTTT. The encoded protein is CATSKTHGDSNTGELFF.

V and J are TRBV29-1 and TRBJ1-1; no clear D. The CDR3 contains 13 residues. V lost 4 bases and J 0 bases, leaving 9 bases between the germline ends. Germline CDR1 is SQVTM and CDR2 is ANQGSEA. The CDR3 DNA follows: TGCAGCGTTGTTCAACAGCTGAACACTGAAGCTTTCTTT. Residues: CSVVQQLNTEAFF.

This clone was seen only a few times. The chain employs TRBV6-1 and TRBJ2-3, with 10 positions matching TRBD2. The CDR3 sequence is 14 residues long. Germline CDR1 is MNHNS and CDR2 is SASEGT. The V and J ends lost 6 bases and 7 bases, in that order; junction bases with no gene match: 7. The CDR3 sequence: CASRKREGLNTQYF. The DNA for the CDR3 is TGTGCCAGCAGAAAGCGGGAGGGCCTAAATACGCAGTATTTT.

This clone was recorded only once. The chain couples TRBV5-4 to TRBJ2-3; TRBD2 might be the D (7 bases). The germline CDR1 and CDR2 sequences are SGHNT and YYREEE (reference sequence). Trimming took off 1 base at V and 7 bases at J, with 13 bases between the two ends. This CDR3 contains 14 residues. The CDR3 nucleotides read TGTGCCAGCAGCTTGTGGGGGGGCCGAAATACGCAGTATTTT. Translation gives CASSLWGGRNTQYF.

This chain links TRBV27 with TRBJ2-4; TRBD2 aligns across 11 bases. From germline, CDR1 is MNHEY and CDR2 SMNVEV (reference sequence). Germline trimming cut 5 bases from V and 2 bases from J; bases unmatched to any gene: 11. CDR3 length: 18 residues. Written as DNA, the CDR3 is TGTGCCAGCAGTCGAGCACCGACTAGCGGGGTAACCAAAAACATTCAGTACTTC. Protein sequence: CASSRAPTSGVTKNIQYF.

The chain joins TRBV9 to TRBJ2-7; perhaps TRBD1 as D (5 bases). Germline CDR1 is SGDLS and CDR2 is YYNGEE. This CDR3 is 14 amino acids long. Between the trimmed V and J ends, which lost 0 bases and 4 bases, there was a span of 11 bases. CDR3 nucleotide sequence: TGTGCCAGCAGCGTAGAAGGTCAGGGTTACGAGCAGTACTTC. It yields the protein CASSVEGQGYEQYF.

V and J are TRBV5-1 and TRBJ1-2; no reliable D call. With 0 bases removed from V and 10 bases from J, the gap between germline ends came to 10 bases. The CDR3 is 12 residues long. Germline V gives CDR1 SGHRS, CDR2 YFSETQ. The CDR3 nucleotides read TGCGCCAGCAGCTTGGATCAGAGGGACTACACCTTC. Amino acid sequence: CASSLDQRDYTF.

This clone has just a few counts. The CDR3 protein is CASSSGGYNEQFF. CDR3 bases: TGTGCCAGTAGTAGCGGGGGATACAATGAGCAGTTCTTC. The chain has TRBV19 and TRBJ2-1; 7 bases are shared with TRBD2. The junction had 1 base not matched to a gene; V was cut back by 4 bases and J by 4 bases. CDR1 is LNHDA, CDR2 SQIVND, per germline (reference sequence). The CDR3 runs 13 residues.

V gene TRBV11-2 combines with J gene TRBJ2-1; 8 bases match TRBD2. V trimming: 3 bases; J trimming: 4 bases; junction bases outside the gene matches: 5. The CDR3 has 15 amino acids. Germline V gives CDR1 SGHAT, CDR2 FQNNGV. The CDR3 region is CASSFPGLGYNEQFF. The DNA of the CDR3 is TGTGCCAGCAGCTTCCCGGGACTAGGATACAATGAGCAGTTCTTC.

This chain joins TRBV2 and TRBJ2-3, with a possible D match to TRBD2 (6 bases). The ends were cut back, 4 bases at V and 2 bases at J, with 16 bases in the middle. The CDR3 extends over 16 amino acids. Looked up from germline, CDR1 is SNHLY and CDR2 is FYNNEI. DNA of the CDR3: TGTGCCAGCAGTGTCGAGGTAGCGGCGCTCACAGATACGCAGTATTTT. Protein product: CASSVEVAALTDTQYF.

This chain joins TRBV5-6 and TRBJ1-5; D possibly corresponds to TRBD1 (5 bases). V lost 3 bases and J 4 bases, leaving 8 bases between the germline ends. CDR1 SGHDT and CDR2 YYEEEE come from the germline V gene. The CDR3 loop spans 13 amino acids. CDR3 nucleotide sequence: TGTGCCAGCAGCTCTCAGGGAAATCAGCCCCAGCATTTT. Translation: CASSSQGNQPQHF.

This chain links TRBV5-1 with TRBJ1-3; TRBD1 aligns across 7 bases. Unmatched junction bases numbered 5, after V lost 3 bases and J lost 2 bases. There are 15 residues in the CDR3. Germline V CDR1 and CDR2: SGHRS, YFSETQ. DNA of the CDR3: TGCGCCAGCAGCTCTGGGACAGCTGCTGGAAACACCATATATTTT. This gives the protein CASSSGTAAGNTIYF.

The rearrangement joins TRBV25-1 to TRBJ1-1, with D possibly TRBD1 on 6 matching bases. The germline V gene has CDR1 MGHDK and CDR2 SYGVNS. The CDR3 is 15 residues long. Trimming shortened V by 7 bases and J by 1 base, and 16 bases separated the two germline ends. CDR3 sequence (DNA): TGTGCCAGCACCAGTTCCAGGACAGCGAACACTGAAGCTTTCTTT. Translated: CASTSSRTANTEAFF.